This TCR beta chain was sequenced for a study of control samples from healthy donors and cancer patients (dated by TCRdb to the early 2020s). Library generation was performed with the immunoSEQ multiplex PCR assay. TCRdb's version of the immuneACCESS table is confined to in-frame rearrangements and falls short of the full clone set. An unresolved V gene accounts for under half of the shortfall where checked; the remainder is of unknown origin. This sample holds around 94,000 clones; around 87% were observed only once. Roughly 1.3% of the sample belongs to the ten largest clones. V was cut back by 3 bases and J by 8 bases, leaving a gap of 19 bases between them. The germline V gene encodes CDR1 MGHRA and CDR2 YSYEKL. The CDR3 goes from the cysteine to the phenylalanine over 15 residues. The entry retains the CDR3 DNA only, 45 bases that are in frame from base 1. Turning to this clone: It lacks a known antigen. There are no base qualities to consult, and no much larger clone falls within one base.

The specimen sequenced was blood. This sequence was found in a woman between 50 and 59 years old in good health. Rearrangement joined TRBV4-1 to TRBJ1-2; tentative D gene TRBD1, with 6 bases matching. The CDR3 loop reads CASSHPRGAGGGYTF. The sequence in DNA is TGCGCCAGCAGCCATCCTCGGGGGGCAGGAGGGGGCTACACCTTC.